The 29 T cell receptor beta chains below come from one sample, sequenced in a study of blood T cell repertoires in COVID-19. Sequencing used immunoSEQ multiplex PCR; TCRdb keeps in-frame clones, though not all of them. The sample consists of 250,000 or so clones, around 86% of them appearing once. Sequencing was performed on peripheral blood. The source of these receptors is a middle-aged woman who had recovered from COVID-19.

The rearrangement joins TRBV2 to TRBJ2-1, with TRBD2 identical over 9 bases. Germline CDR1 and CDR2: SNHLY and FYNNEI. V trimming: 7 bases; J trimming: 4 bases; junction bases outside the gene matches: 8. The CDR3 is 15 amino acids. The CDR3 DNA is TGTGCCAGCATACCAGCGGGGGGCAGATACAATGAGCAGTTCTTC. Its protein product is CASIPAGGRYNEQFF.

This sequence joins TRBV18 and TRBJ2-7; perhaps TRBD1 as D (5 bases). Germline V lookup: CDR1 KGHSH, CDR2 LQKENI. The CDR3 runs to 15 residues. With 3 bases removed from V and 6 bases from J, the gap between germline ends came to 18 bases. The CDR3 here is CASSPQGRVELEQYF. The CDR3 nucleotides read TGTGCCAGCTCACCGCAGGGCAGGGTAGAACTCGAGCAGTACTTC.

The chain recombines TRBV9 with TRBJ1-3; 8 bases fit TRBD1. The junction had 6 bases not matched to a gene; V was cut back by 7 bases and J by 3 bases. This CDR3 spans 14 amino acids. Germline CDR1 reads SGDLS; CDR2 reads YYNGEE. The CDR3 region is CASGQGAYGNTIYF. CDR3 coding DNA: TGTGCCAGCGGGCAGGGGGCATATGGAAACACCATATATTTT.

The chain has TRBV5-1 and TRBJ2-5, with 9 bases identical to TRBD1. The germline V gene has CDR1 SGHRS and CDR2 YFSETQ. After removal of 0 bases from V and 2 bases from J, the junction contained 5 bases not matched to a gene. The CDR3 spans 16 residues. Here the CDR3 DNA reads TGCGCCAGCAGCTTGGAGTTGACAGGGGGACAAGAGACCCAGTACTTC. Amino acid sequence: CASSLELTGGQETQYF.

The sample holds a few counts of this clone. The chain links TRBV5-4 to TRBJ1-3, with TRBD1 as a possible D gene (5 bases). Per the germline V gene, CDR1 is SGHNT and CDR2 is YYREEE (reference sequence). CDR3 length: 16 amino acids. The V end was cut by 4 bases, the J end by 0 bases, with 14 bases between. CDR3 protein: CASSPGGVSSGNTIYF. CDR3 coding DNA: TGTGCCAGCAGCCCGGGGGGGGTTAGCTCTGGAAACACCATATATTTT.

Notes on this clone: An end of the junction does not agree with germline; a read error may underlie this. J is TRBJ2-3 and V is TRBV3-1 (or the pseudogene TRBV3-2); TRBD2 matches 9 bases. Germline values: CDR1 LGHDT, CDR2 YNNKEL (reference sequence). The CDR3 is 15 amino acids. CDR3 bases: TGTGCCAGCAGCCAAGATCGGGCTAGCGGGGTTACGCGGTATTTT. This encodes CASSQDRASGVTRYF.

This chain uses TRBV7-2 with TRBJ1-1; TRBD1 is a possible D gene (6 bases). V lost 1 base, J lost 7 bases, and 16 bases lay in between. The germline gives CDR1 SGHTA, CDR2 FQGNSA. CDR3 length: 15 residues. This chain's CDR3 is CASSLVGGLSDEAFF. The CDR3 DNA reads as TGTGCCAGCAGCTTAGTGGGGGGGCTCAGTGATGAAGCTTTCTTT.

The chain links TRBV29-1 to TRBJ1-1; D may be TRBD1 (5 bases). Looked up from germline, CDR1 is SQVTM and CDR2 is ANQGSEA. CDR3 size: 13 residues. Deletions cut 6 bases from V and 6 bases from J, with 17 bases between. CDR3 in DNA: TGCAGCGTCGTACGGGTTGGGGCCGCTGAAGCTTTCTTT. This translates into CSVVRVGAAEAFF.

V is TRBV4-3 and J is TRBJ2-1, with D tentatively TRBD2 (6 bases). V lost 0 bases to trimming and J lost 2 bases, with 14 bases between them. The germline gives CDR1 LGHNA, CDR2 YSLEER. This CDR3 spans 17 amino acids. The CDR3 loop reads CASSQDSELAPYNEQFF. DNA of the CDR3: TGCGCCAGCAGCCAAGATTCAGAACTAGCCCCCTACAATGAGCAGTTCTTC.

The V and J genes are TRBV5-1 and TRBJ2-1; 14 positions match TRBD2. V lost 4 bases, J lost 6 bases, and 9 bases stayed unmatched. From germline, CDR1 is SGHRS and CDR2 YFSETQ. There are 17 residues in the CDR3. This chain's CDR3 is CASSPGPGLAGANEQFF. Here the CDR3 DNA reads TGCGCCAGCAGCCCAGGACCGGGACTAGCGGGGGCCAATGAGCAGTTCTTC. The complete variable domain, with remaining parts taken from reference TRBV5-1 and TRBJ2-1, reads KAGVTQTPRYLIKTRGQQVTLSCSPISGHRSVSWYQQTPGQGLQFLFEYFSETQRNKGNFPGRFSGRQFSNSRSEMNVSTLELGDSALYLCASSPGPGLAGANEQFFGPGTRLTVL.

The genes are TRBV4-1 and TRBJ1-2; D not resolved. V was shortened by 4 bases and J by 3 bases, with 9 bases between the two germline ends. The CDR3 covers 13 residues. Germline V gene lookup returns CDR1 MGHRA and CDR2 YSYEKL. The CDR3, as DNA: TGCGCCAGCAGCCCTACAGAATACTATGGCTACACCTTC. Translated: CASSPTEYYGYTF.

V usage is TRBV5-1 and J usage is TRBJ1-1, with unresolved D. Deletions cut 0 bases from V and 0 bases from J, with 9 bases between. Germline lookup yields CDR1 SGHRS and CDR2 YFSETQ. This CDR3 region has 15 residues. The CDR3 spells CASSLDPAMNTEAFF. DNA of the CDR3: TGCGCCAGCAGCTTGGATCCAGCGATGAACACTGAAGCTTTCTTT.

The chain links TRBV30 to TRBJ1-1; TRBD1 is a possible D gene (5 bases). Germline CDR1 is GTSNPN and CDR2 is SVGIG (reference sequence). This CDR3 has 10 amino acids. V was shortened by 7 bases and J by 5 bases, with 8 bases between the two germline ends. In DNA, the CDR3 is TGTGCCTCCCGGGGGACTGAAGCTTTCTTT. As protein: CASRGTEAFF.

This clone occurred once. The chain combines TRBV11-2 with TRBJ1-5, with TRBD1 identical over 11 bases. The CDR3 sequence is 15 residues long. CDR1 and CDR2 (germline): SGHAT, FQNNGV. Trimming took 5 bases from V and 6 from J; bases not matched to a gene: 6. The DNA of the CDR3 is TGTGCCAGCAGCCCCGGACAGGGGGCGGCTCAGCCCCAGCATTTT. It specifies CASSPGQGAAQPQHF.

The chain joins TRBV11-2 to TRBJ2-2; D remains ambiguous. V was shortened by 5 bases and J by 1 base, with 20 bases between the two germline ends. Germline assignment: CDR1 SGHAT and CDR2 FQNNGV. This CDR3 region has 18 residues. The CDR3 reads CASSPSPIKRGNTGELFF. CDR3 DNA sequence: TGTGCCAGCAGCCCCAGCCCCATCAAGCGAGGGAACACCGGGGAGCTGTTTTTT.

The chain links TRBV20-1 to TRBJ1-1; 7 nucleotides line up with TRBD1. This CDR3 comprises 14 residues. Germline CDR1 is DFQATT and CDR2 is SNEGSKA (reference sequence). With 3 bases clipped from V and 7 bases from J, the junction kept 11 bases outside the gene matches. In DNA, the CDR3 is TGCAGTGCTAGTTGGTCAAGGGGGCTGGGTGAAGCTTTCTTT. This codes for CSASWSRGLGEAFF.

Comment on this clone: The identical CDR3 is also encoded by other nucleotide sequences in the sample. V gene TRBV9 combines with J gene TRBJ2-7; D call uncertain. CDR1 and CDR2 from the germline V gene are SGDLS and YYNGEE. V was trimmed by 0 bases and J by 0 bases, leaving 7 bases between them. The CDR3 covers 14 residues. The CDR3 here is CASSVGASSYEQYF. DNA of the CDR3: TGTGCCAGCAGCGTAGGAGCTAGCTCCTACGAGCAGTACTTC.

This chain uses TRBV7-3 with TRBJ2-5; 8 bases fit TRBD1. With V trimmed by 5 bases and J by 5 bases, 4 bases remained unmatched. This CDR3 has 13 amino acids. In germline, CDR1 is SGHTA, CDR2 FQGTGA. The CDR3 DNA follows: TGTGCCAGCAGCAAGGGACAGGCTGAGACCCAGTACTTC. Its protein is CASSKGQAETQYF.

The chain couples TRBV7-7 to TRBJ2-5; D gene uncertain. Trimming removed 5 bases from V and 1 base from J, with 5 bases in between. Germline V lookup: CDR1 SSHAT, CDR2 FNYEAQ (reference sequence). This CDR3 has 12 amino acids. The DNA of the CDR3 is TGTGCCAGCAGCCTGCGCCAAGAGACCCAGTACTTC. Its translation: CASSLRQETQYF.

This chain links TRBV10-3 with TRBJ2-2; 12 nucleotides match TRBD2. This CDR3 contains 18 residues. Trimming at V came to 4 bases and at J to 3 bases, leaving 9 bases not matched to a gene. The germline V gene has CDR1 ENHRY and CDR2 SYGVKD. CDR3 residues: CAISGITGLAGYTGELFF. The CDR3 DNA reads TGTGCCATCAGTGGCATTACGGGACTAGCGGGCTACACCGGGGAGCTGTTTTTT.

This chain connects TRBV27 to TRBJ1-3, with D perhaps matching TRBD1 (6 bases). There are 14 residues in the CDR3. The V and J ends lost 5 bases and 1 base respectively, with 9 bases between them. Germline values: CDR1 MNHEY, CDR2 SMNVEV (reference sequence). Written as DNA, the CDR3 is TGTGCCAGCAGTGTGACAGGTTCTGGAAACACCATATATTTT. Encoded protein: CASSVTGSGNTIYF.

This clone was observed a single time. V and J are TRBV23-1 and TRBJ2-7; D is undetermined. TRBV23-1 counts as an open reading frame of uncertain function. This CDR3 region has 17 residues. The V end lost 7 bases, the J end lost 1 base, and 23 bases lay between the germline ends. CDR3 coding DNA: TGCGCCAGCACCCCCGGAACGTGGCGGCTGAATTCCTACGAGCAGTACTTC. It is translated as CASTPGTWRLNSYEQYF.

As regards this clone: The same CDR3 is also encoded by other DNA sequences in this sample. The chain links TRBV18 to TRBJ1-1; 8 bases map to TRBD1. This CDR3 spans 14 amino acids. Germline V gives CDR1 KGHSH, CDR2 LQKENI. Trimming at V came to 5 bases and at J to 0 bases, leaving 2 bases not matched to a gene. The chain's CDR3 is CASSRTGMNTEAFF. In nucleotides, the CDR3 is TGTGCCAGCTCAAGGACAGGGATGAACACTGAAGCTTTCTTT.

CDR3 region: CASSSCLGQGRINSPLHF. The CDR3 nucleotides read TGTGCCAGCAGCTCCTGTCTAGGACAGGGCCGGATTAATTCACCCCTCCACTTT. J is TRBJ1-6 and V is TRBV11-3, with TRBD1 matching over 8 bases. The germline V gene has CDR1 SGHNT and CDR2 YENEEA. With V trimmed by 4 bases and J by 6 bases, 14 bases remained unmatched. This CDR3 region has 18 residues.

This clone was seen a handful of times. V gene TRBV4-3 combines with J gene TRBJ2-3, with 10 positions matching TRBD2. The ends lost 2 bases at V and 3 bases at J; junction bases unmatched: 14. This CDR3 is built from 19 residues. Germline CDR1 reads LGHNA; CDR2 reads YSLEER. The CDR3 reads CASSQKLAGTHLRTDTQYF. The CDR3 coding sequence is TGCGCCAGCAGCCAAAAACTAGCGGGGACCCACTTAAGGACAGATACGCAGTATTTT.

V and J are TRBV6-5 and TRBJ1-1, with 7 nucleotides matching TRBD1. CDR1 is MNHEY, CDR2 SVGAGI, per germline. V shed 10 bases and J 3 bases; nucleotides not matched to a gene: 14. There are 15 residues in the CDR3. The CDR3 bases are TGTGCCATAGAGGGACAGAAATTTAGGGACACTGAAGCTTTCTTT. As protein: CAIEGQKFRDTEAFF.

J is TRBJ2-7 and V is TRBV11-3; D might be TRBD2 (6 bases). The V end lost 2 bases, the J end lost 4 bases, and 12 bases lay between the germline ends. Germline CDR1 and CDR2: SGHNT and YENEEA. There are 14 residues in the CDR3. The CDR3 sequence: CASSLLRDSYEQYF. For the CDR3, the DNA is TGTGCCAGCAGCTTATTACGGGACTCTTACGAGCAGTACTTC.

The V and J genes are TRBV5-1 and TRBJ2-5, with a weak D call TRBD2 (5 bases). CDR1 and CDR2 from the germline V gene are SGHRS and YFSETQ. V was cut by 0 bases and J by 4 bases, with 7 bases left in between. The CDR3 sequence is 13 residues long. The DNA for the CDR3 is TGCGCCAGCAGCTTGGGAGCGGTAGAGACCCAGTACTTC. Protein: CASSLGAVETQYF.

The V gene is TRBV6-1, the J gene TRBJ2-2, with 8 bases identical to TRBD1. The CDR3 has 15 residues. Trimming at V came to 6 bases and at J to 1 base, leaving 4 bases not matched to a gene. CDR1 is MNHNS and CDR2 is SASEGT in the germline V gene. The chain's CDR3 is CASRDRVGNTGELFF. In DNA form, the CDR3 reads TGTGCCAGCAGGGACAGGGTGGGGAACACCGGGGAGCTGTTTTTT.